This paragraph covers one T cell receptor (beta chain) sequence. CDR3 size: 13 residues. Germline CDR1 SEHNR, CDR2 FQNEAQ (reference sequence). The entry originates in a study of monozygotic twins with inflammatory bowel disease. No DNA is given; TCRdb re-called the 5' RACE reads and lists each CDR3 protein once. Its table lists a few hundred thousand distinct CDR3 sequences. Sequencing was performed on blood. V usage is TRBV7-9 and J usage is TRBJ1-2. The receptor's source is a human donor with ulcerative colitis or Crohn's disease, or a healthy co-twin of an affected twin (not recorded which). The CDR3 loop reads CASSLQEGYGYTF.